The next 13 T cell receptor beta chains were all read from a single sample in a study of T cell responses to AZD1222 COVID-19 vaccine (dated by TCRdb to the early 2020s). The sample's time point, from its label and the paper: baseline before first vaccination. The library was made by the immunoSEQ multiplex PCR assay. TCRdb's version of the immuneACCESS table is confined to in-frame rearrangements and falls short of the full clone set. An unresolved V gene accounts for under half of the shortfall where checked; the remainder is of unknown origin. This sample gives approximately 110,000 clones in total; roughly four fifths of them show up just once. The ten biggest clones cover roughly 9.9% of the sample. The sequencing here drew on peripheral blood, taken on day 0 of AZD1222 vaccination. The origin of the receptors is an adult in good health.

The J gene is TRBJ1-2, the V gene TRBV5-1, with D hard to call. Trimming stripped 4 bases from V and 8 bases from J, with 18 bases between. CDR1 and CDR2 (germline): SGHRS, YFSETQ. The CDR3 length is 14 residues. The CDR3 spells CASSPDGGSGGYTF. CDR3 coding DNA: TGCGCCAGCAGCCCGGATGGAGGGAGCGGGGGCTACACCTTC.

The chain carries TRBV28 and TRBJ2-1, with 10 bases fitting TRBD2. Looked up from germline, CDR1 is MDHEN and CDR2 is SYDVKM. This CDR3 is 15 amino acids long. V dropped 6 bases and J dropped 7; count of bases not matched to a gene: 9. CDR3 region: CASRPASGSGNEQFF. CDR3 sequence (DNA): TGTGCCAGCAGACCCGCTAGCGGGAGTGGGAATGAGCAGTTCTTC.

The rearrangement uses TRBV6-5 and TRBJ2-5, with a possible D match to TRBD2 (7 bases). Trimming shortened V by 6 bases and J by 4 bases, and 12 bases separated the two germline ends. Germline CDR1 and CDR2: MNHEY and SVGAGI. There are 13 residues in the CDR3. The CDR3 spells CASSWGGLETQYF. In DNA form, the CDR3 reads TGTGCCAGCAGCTGGGGGGGCCTAGAGACCCAGTACTTC.

This chain joins TRBV6-2 or TRBV6-3 and TRBJ1-5; weak D call: TRBD1 (6 bases). Deletions cut 6 bases from V and 2 bases from J, with 14 bases between. CDR3 length: 15 residues. The V gene's germline CDR1 is MNHEY and CDR2 SVGEGT. CDR3: CASSDTGYGNQPQHF. The CDR3 region has the DNA TGTGCCAGCAGCGATACAGGGTACGGCAATCAGCCCCAGCATTTT.

The V and J genes are TRBV6-1 and TRBJ2-7; 7 bases align to TRBD1. Germline assignment: CDR1 MNHNS and CDR2 SASEGT. The length of the CDR3 is 15 residues. J lost 5 bases, V lost 3 bases, and 10 bases had no gene match. This CDR3 reads CASSDGRGRGDEQYF. Here the CDR3 DNA reads TGTGCCAGCAGTGATGGAAGGGGGCGCGGAGACGAGCAGTACTTC.

This rearrangement joins TRBV18 to TRBJ2-2, with 11 bases that match TRBD1. Germline V gene data show CDR1 as KGHSH and CDR2 as LQKENI. Germline trimming cut 3 bases from V and 9 bases from J; bases unmatched to any gene: 6. The CDR3 covers 15 residues. The DNA for the CDR3 is TGTGCCAGCTCACCGGGACAGGGGGACTACCGGGAGCTGTTTTTT. Translated: CASSPGQGDYRELFF.

This clone was found a few times. Other DNA sequences from this sample encode an identical CDR3 as well. This chain links TRBV7-2 with TRBJ2-7; 7 bases map to TRBD1. V dropped 5 bases and J dropped 2; count of bases not matched to a gene: 3. The germline V gene encodes CDR1 SGHTA and CDR2 FQGNSA. The CDR3 has 13 residues. In DNA form, the CDR3 reads TGTGCCAGCAGCCTAGGGACAGCCTACGAGCAGTACTTC. Amino acid sequence: CASSLGTAYEQYF.

The rearrangement joins TRBV28 to TRBJ1-2; tentative D call: TRBD1 (5 bases). Germline V CDR1 and CDR2: MDHEN, SYDVKM. This CDR3 has 13 amino acids. Between the trimmed V and J ends, which lost 2 bases and 6 bases, there was a span of 10 bases. CDR3 DNA sequence: TGTGCCAGCAGTTTACAACAGGCTAATGGCTACACCTTC. It codes for CASSLQQANGYTF.

The chain joins TRBV28 to TRBJ1-1; perhaps TRBD1 as D (5 bases). This CDR3 comprises 15 residues. CDR1 is MDHEN, CDR2 SYDVKM, per germline. Trimming stripped 2 bases from V and 1 base from J, with 11 bases between. The CDR3 coding sequence is TGTGCCAGCAGTTTAGTCTGGACACAGAACACTGAAGCTTTCTTT. It translates to CASSLVWTQNTEAFF.

The J gene is TRBJ1-1, the V gene TRBV30; 7 positions agree with TRBD1. With 2 bases clipped from V and 1 base from J, the junction kept 1 base outside the gene matches. Germline assignment: CDR1 GTSNPN and CDR2 SVGIG (reference sequence). The CDR3 totals 13 residues. CDR3 sequence reads: CAWSRQGNTEAFF. Written as DNA, the CDR3 is TGTGCCTGGAGTCGACAGGGGAACACTGAAGCTTTCTTT.

This clone turned up a few times. The chain couples TRBV4-1 to TRBJ1-1; D might be TRBD1 (5 bases). CDR1 and CDR2 from the germline V gene are MGHRA and YSYEKL. The V gene lost 0 bases and the J gene lost 5 bases, with 13 bases spanning the gap. This CDR3 is built from 15 residues. DNA for the CDR3: TGCGCCAGCAGCCAAGAACCGGGGGTAGGTACTGAAGCTTTCTTT. It translates to CASSQEPGVGTEAFF.

V is TRBV28 and J is TRBJ2-1, with a weak D call TRBD2 (6 bases). The CDR3 sequence is 15 residues long. Germline V gene data show CDR1 as MDHEN and CDR2 as SYDVKM. V was cut by 1 base and J by 7 bases, with 14 bases left in between. The CDR3 spells CASSLSGSQRNEQFF. As DNA, the CDR3 is TGTGCCAGCAGTTTATCCGGGAGTCAGAGGAATGAGCAGTTCTTC.

J is TRBJ1-5 and V is TRBV5-5, with 12 nucleotides matching TRBD1. Unmatched junction bases numbered 13, after V lost 4 bases and J lost 8 bases. This CDR3 is built from 17 residues. Germline lookup yields CDR1 SGHKS and CDR2 YYEKEE (reference sequence). CDR3 amino acids: CASSPGQGAHLEKPQHF. The CDR3 bases are TGTGCCAGCAGCCCGGGACAGGGGGCGCATTTAGAGAAGCCCCAGCATTTT.